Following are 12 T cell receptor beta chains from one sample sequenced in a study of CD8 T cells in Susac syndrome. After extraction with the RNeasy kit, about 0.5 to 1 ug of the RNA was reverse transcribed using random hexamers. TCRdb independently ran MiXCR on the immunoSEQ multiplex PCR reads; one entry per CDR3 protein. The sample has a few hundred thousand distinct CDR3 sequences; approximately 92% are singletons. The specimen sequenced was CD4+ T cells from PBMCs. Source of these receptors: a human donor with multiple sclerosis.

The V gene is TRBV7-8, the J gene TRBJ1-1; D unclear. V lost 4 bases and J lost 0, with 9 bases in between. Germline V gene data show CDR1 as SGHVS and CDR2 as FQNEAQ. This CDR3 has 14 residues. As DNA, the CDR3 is TGTGCCAGCAGCTCCAACCCGGTGAACACTGAAGCTTTCTTT. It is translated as CASSSNPVNTEAFF.

This CDR3 is CSASVAGDNEQFF. The CDR3 coding sequence is TGCAGTGCTAGCGTAGCGGGGGACAATGAGCAGTTCTTC. The chain carries TRBV20-1 and TRBJ2-1; TRBD2 agrees at 9 bases. CDR3 length: 13 residues. V lost 3 bases to trimming and J lost 5 bases; unmatched junction nucleotides: 2. Germline CDR1 is DFQATT and CDR2 is SNEGSKA (reference sequence).

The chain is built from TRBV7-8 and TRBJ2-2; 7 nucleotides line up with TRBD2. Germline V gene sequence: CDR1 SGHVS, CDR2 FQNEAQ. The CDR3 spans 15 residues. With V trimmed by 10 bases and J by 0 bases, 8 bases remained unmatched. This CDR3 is CATSPLATNTGELFF. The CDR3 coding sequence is TGTGCCACCTCTCCACTAGCGACGAACACCGGGGAGCTGTTTTTT.

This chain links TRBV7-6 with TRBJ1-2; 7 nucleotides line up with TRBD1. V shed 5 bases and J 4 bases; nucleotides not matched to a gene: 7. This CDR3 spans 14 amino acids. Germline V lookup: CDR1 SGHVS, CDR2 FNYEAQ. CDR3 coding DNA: TGTGCCAGCAGCAGACAGGGTTCTGGCTATGGCTACACCTTC. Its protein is CASSRQGSGYGYTF.

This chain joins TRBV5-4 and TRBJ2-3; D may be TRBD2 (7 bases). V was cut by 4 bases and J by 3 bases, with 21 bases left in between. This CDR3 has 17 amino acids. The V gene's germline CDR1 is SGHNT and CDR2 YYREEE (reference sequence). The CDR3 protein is CASSTPTGGRGTDTQYF. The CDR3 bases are TGTGCCAGCAGCACCCCCACCGGGGGGCGGGGTACAGATACGCAGTATTTT.

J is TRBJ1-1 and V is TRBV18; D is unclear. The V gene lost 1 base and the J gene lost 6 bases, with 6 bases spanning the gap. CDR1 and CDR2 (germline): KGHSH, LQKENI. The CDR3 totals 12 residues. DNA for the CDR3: TGTGCCAGCTCACCACGGGGTGCTGAAGCTTTCTTT. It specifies CASSPRGAEAFF.

The CDR3: CASSVGQAYEQYV. In DNA, the CDR3 is TGTGCCAGCAGTGTGGGACAGGCCTACGAGCAGTACGTC. The rearrangement joins TRBV6-1 to TRBJ2-7; 8 bases line up with TRBD1. V dropped 4 bases and J dropped 2; count of bases not matched to a gene: 1. Germline V gene lookup returns CDR1 MNHNS and CDR2 SASEGT. The length of the CDR3 is 13 residues.

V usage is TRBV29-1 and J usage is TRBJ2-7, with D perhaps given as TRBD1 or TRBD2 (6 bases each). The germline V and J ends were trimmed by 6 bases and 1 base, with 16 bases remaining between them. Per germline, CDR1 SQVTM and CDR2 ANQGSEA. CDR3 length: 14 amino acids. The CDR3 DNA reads TGCAGCGTCGGGGGCATGACAGGATCCTACGAGCAGTACTTC. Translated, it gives CSVGGMTGSYEQYF.

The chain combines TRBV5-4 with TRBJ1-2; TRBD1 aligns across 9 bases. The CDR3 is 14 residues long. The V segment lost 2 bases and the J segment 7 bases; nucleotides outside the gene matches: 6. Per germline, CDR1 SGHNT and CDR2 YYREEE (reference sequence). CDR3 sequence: CASSFGTGTVGYTF. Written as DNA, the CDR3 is TGTGCCAGCAGCTTCGGGACAGGGACAGTTGGCTACACCTTC.

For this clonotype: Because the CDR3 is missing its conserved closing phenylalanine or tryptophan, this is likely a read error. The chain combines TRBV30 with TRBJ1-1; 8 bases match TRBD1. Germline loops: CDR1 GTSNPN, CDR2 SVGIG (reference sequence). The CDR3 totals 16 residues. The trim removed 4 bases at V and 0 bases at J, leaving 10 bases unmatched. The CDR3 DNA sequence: TGTGCCTGGAATGGACAGGGCGAATCCATGAACACTGAAGCTTTCTCT. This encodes CAWNGQGESMNTEAFS.

CDR3 loop: CASSLSLSIMYNEQFF. The CDR3 DNA reads as TGTGCCAGCAGTTTGTCTTTAAGTATAATGTACAATGAGCAGTTCTTC. The rearrangement uses TRBV12-3 or TRBV12-4 and TRBJ2-1; no reliable D call. Trimming removed 3 bases at V and 4 bases at J, with 16 bases between. This CDR3 has 16 residues.

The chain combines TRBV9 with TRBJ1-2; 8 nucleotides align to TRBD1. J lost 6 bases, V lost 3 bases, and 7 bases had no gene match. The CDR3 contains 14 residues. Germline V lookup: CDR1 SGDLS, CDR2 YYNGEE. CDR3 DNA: TGTGCCAGCAGCGAACGGACAGGGCGGCATGGCTACACCTTC. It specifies CASSERTGRHGYTF.